This entry describes one T cell receptor beta chain. Its specificity is unknown. Within the sample, other DNA sequences also encode this same CDR3. Data came from immunoSEQ multiplex PCR; TCRdb stores just in-frame clones and leaves some out. The repertoire holds just over 2,000,000 clones, 85% to 95% seen once, with 0.1% to 0.15% in the top ten. This entry belongs to a study of shared clonotypes between healthy human individuals. Study-wide results and caveats: When compared with the clonotypes that were shared by all four sorted-subset donors, the non-shared clonotypes turned out to have lower generation probabilities.

The ends lost 4 bases at V and 0 bases at J; junction bases unmatched: 4. The CDR3 runs to 14 residues. Germline V gene data show CDR1 as SGDLS and CDR2 as YYNGEE. The V and J genes are TRBV9 and TRBJ2-7; TRBD1 matches at 7 bases. The material sequenced was naive CD4+ T cells sorted from blood. Subset denoted: CD45RA+ positively selected. The TCR was taken from a man between 18 and 29 years old in good health. The CDR3 is CASSPRQGSYEQYF. In DNA form, the CDR3 reads TGTGCCAGCAGCCCCCGACAGGGCTCCTACGAGCAGTACTTC.